This T cell receptor (beta chain) was sequenced during a study of early T cells in non-severe SARS-CoV-2 infection. This clonotype was recorded a few times. MiXCR was run by TCRdb on the 5' RACE reads, yielding one entry per CDR3 protein. The sample holds 97,000 or so distinct CDR3 sequences, 10% to 15% seen once. The CDR3 is made up of 14 amino acids. The ends were cut back, 4 bases at V and 4 bases at J, with 15 bases in the middle. CDR1 and CDR2 (germline): SGHRS, YFSETQ. This receptor was taken from an adult who was a healthcare worker with PCR-confirmed SARS-CoV-2 infection or an uninfected control (not recorded which). The chain carries TRBV5-1 and TRBJ2-7; D not certain. The sequencing sample was made of whole blood. The CDR3 DNA is TGCGCCAGCAGCACCGGAGCAGGTGTGTACGAGCAGTACTTC. Protein sequence: CASSTGAGVYEQYF.